This T cell receptor (beta chain) is drawn from a study of Graves' ophthalmopathy and Graves' hyperthyroidism. Study details: The study drew peripheral blood at initial diagnosis, before any treatment. Findings of the study overall: As the model predicted ophthalmopathy progression, it achieved a sensitivity of 65% to 71% and a specificity of about 72%. In blood appeared most of the expanded thyroid clonotypes whose frequency exceeded 0.001.

The evidence that diagnosis relied on was clinical symptoms, serum thyroxine, TRAb, thyroid ultrasound and orbital computed tomography. Transcripts of RNA were the source for amplifying TCR beta CDR3 regions. Following a first-round RT-PCR that used HTBI primers, a second-round multiplex PCR was carried out. Each CDR3 protein is one row after TCRdb ran MiXCR on the multiplex PCR reads. The sample gives roughly 410,000 distinct CDR3 sequences, 15% of which show up once; 7% is in the top ten. Germline CDR1 DFQATT, CDR2 SNEGSKA (reference sequence). Trimming at V came to 6 bases and at J to 7 bases, leaving 11 bases not matched to a gene. There are 14 residues in the CDR3. Of note for this clonotype: Its specificity is not known.

This clonotype originated in a woman aged 18-29 years with stable Graves' hyperthyroidism. The sequenced material came from peripheral blood. The rearrangement uses TRBV20-1 and TRBJ1-5; TRBD1 matches 8 bases. The CDR3 protein is CSALEPSGGQPQHF. In DNA, the CDR3 is TGCAGTGCCCTAGAGCCTTCAGGGGGCCAGCCCCAGCATTTT.